These T cell receptor beta chains were read from a single sample in a study of memory CD4+ T cells and cytomegalovirus serostatus. Some clones are missing from TCRdb's copy, which holds only in-frame ones; the method was immunoSEQ multiplex PCR. The repertoire has around 99,000 clones, over 70% of them found once; the top ten carry about 4%. The specimen sequenced was memory CD4+ T cells from blood. Receptors originate from an adult in good health and CMV-seropositive. Both conserved end residues are part of each CDR3. The order of the fields is J gene, V gene, clone size, D gene, CDR3 protein, CDR3 DNA. The D gene is left open where the match is weak. For some rows the clone size is stated as once, few or many, or as a class when expanded; others skip it.

TRBJ2-3	TRBV5-6	NA	NA	CASSLGRFTDTQYF	TGTGCCAGCAGCTTAGGCAGGTTCACAGATACGCAGTATTTT
TRBJ1-2	TRBV6-6	NA	TRBD1	CASSDGDRGYGYTF	TGTGCCAGCAGTGACGGGGACAGGGGCTATGGCTACACCTTC
TRBJ2-1	TRBV29-1	NA	TRBD2	CSVVLAGAQNEQFF	TGCAGCGTTGTACTAGCGGGAGCCCAGAATGAGCAGTTCTTC
TRBJ2-4	TRBV27	NA	NA	CASSLLRTEKNIQYF	TGTGCCAGCAGTTTACTACGGACTGAAAAAAACATTCAGTACTTC
TRBJ1-4	TRBV10-3	NA	TRBD1	CAISDPTGGAEKLFF	TGTGCCATCAGTGACCCGACAGGGGGGGCCGAAAAACTGTTTTTT
TRBJ2-5	TRBV2	NA	TRBD1	CASTEESTGGETQYF	TGTGCCAGCACCGAAGAAAGTACAGGGGGAGAGACCCAGTACTTC
TRBJ2-7	TRBV5-6	NA	TRBD1	CASGRTGVGEQYF	TGTGCCAGCGGACGGACAGGGGTCGGCGAGCAGTACTTC
TRBJ2-5	TRBV7-2	once	NA	CASSLVSGMGGQETQYF	TGTGCCAGCAGCTTAGTATCCGGGATGGGCGGCCAAGAGACCCAGTACTTC
TRBJ2-2	TRBV7-9	NA	NA	CASSHTNFANTGELFF	TGTGCCAGCAGCCATACAAACTTCGCGAACACCGGGGAGCTGTTTTTT
TRBJ1-2	TRBV5-4	once	TRBD1	CASSPGQGAVGYTF	TGTGCCAGCAGCCCGGGACAGGGGGCGGTAGGCTACACCTTC
TRBJ2-4	TRBV28	NA	TRBD2	CASGPREGIQYF	TGTGCCAGCGGTCCCAGGGAGGGCATTCAGTACTTC
TRBJ2-1	TRBV5-6	NA	TRBD1	CASSLSGQDYNEQFF	TGTGCCAGCAGCTTGTCGGGACAGGATTACAATGAGCAGTTCTTC
TRBJ1-5	TRBV30	once	NA	CAWNLKGGQPQHF	TGTGCCTGGAATTTAAAAGGTGGGCAGCCCCAGCATTTT
TRBJ2-4	TRBV7-2	NA	TRBD2	CASTGLAIGGAKNIQYF	TGTGCCAGCACCGGACTAGCGATCGGTGGTGCCAAAAACATTCAGTACTTC
TRBJ1-3	TRBV28	NA	NA	CASSLPVEGGNTIYF	TGTGCCAGCAGTTTACCCGTTGAGGGTGGAAACACCATATATTTT
TRBJ2-7	TRBV28	NA	NA	CASSPNTYEQYF	TGTGCCAGCAGTCCCAATACCTACGAGCAGTACTTC